What follows are 24 T cell receptor beta chains derived from one specimen sequenced in a study of yellow fever vaccine responses in identical twins (dated 2018 in TCRdb). The method was RT-PCR. Sequencing relied on an Illumina HiSeq 2500. TCRdb applied fastp at Q25 and MiXCR to the public reads, then kept only in-frame beta chains. When rows share a CDR3 protein, they turn into one entry using the most common DNA and genes. For this sample the table gives 30,000 to 40,000 distinct CDR3 sequences, of which 50% to 75% were detected only once. 4.5% to 5% of the sample is in the top ten clones. The source was T cells from blood (PBMCs), unsorted or a sorted subset (not recorded which), collected before or after yellow fever vaccination (not recorded which). The receptor set was obtained from a woman aged 18-35 years who received the yellow fever vaccine. Donor details come from another sample of the same person, matched by shared clones.

The CDR3 here is CSVGITQGEKLFF. The DNA for the CDR3 is TGCAGCGTTGGTATAACACAGGGCGAAAAACTGTTTTTT. The J gene is TRBJ1-4, the V gene TRBV29-1; D may be TRBD1 (6 bases). CDR1 and CDR2 (germline): SQVTM, ANQGSEA. V shed 4 bases and J shed 8 bases, with 14 bases lying between them. The CDR3 totals 13 residues.

This clonotype was counted between two and nine times. This sequence joins TRBV20-1 and TRBJ2-1; 9 bases agree with TRBD2. V trimming: 3 bases; J trimming: 5 bases; junction bases outside the gene matches: 11. Germline V gene data show CDR1 as DFQATT and CDR2 as SNEGSKA (reference sequence). The CDR3 contains 16 residues. The CDR3: CSASSPGTSRDNEQFF. CDR3 nucleotide sequence: TGCAGTGCTAGTTCTCCGGGGACTAGCCGGGACAATGAGCAGTTCTTC.

The gene calls are TRBV18 and TRBJ1-4, with D hard to call. The CDR3 covers 13 residues. Germline V CDR1 and CDR2: KGHSH, LQKENI. Deletions cut 2 bases from V and 7 bases from J, with 8 bases between. Here the CDR3 DNA reads TGTGCCAGCTCACCAGCCGACGGTGAAAAACTGTTTTTT. This codes for CASSPADGEKLFF.

V is TRBV19 and J is TRBJ1-2; 8 bases are shared with TRBD1. The germline V gene has CDR1 LNHDA and CDR2 SQIVND (reference sequence). The CDR3 length is 16 residues. Losses at the gene ends were 6 bases for V and 3 bases for J; bases not matched to a gene: 12. CDR3 sequence: CASRSTGAGFYYGYTF. The CDR3 DNA sequence: TGTGCCAGTAGGTCGACAGGGGCCGGTTTTTACTATGGCTACACCTTC.

J is TRBJ1-6 and V is TRBV4-1; D uncertain. CDR3 length: 14 residues. V was trimmed by 1 base and J by 8 bases, leaving 9 bases between them. Germline V gives CDR1 MGHRA, CDR2 YSYEKL. The CDR3 sequence: CASSQALMDSPLHF. DNA of the CDR3: TGCGCCAGCAGCCAAGCCCTGATGGATTCACCCCTCCACTTT.

V gene TRBV20-1 combines with J gene TRBJ2-3; TRBD2 agrees at 10 bases. The junction had 15 bases not matched to a gene; V was cut back by 1 base and J by 2 bases. Germline CDR1 is DFQATT and CDR2 is SNEGSKA (reference sequence). The CDR3 contains 19 residues. CDR3 loop: CSARALGSGGPSFTDTQYF. CDR3 in DNA: TGCAGTGCTAGAGCCCTGGGTAGCGGGGGGCCATCGTTCACAGATACGCAGTATTTT.

This clonotype was observed a few times. V and J are TRBV7-6 and TRBJ2-1, with 13 bases identical to TRBD2. The CDR3 is made up of 20 amino acids. After removal of 5 bases from V and 0 bases from J, the junction contained 13 bases not matched to a gene. Germline CDR1 and CDR2: SGHVS and FNYEAQ. The CDR3 DNA follows: TGTGCCAGCAGCGGAGGACTAGCGGGAGAAGGTTTTCGCTCCTACAATGAGCAGTTCTTC. It yields the protein CASSGGLAGEGFRSYNEQFF.

This clonotype showed up just a few times. The genes are TRBV19 and TRBJ2-7; TRBD2 matches at 13 bases. Looked up from germline, CDR1 is LNHDA and CDR2 is SQIVND (reference sequence). The J segment lost 3 bases and the V segment lost 5 bases, leaving 4 bases of the junction unmatched. This CDR3 contains 15 residues. CDR3 bases: TGTGCCAGTAGTCCTCGGACTAGCGGGAGCTACGAGCAGTACTTC. Protein product: CASSPRTSGSYEQYF.

This sequence joins TRBV15 and TRBJ2-7, with a tentative D call TRBD1 (7 bases). The germline V and J ends were trimmed by 1 base and 2 bases, with 12 bases remaining between them. Germline V CDR1 and CDR2: LNHNV, YYDKDF (reference sequence). The CDR3 length is 15 residues. CDR3 sequence reads: CATSRGAGQTYEQYF. For the CDR3, the DNA is TGTGCCACCAGCAGAGGGGCGGGACAGACCTACGAGCAGTACTTC.

The chain joins TRBV5-1 to TRBJ2-7; D not resolved. There are 13 residues in the CDR3. CDR1 and CDR2 (germline): SGHRS, YFSETQ. V was pared by 4 bases and J by 2 bases, with 10 bases between. In DNA, the CDR3 is TGCGCCAGCAGCCTGGATTCAACCTACGAGCAGTACTTC. Its translation is CASSLDSTYEQYF.

The chain uses TRBV19 and TRBJ2-3; D call uncertain. CDR3 size: 14 residues. V lost 3 bases, J lost 4 bases, and 11 bases lay in between. Germline V CDR1 and CDR2: LNHDA, SQIVND (reference sequence). The CDR3: CASSIGQKSDTQYF. The CDR3 DNA sequence: TGTGCCAGTAGTATTGGGCAGAAGTCAGATACGCAGTATTTT.

The chain recombines TRBV11-2 with TRBJ2-3; no firm D call. The CDR3 runs 15 residues. Germline CDR1 reads SGHAT; CDR2 reads FQNNGV. Trimming shortened V by 11 bases and J by 0 bases, and 18 bases separated the two germline ends. The CDR3, as DNA: TGTGCCGTCCCCCAGAGTTCGGCAAGCACAGATACGCAGTATTTT. Translated: CAVPQSSASTDTQYF.

The chain recombines TRBV18 with TRBJ1-1, with TRBD1 identical over 9 bases. The V gene end was trimmed by 3 bases and the J gene end by 5 bases; junction bases not matched to a gene: 7. Germline values: CDR1 KGHSH, CDR2 LQKENI. CDR3 length equals 15 residues. The DNA for the CDR3 is TGTGCCAGCTCACCCGTGGGACAGGGTCGAACTGAAGCTTTCTTT. Its translation is CASSPVGQGRTEAFF. Full variable domain (outside the CDR3, taken from reference TRBV18 and TRBJ1-1): NAGVMQNPRHLVRRRGQEARLRCSPMKGHSHVYWYRQLPEEGLKFMVYLQKENIIDESGMPKERFSAEFPKEGPSILRIQQVVRGDSAAYFCASSPVGQGRTEAFFGQGTRLTVV.

A few counts support this clonotype. This sequence joins TRBV15 and TRBJ2-7; 7 nucleotides agree with TRBD1. CDR3 length: 13 residues. The ends lost 3 bases at V and 3 bases at J; junction bases unmatched: 2. Germline V gene sequence: CDR1 LNHNV, CDR2 YYDKDF (reference sequence). This CDR3 is CATSRGTVYEQYV. The CDR3 region has the DNA TGTGCCACCAGCAGGGGGACAGTCTACGAGCAGTACGTC.

This clonotype is labeled medium-sized. The chain uses TRBV6-8 and TRBJ1-5; 7 bases are a match to TRBD1. With 6 bases clipped from V and 1 base from J, the junction kept 6 bases outside the gene matches. In germline, CDR1 is MNHGY, CDR2 SAAAGT. The length of the CDR3 is 15 residues. The CDR3 coding sequence is TGTGCCAGCAGACAGACAGGGATGAGCAATCAGCCCCAGCATTTT. Encoded protein: CASRQTGMSNQPQHF.

V usage is TRBV20-1 and J usage is TRBJ2-7; TRBD2 matches at 8 bases. CDR3 size: 15 residues. V lost 1 base to trimming and J lost 4 bases; unmatched junction nucleotides: 9. From germline, CDR1 is DFQATT and CDR2 SNEGSKA (reference sequence). The CDR3 DNA is TGCAGTGCTAGAGGGGCTAGCGGGTTTGAATACGAGCAGTACTTC. Translated, it gives CSARGASGFEYEQYF.

This chain uses TRBV18 with TRBJ2-5; unclear D gene. V lost 1 base to trimming and J lost 4 bases, with 7 bases between them. This CDR3 is built from 13 residues. Germline assignment: CDR1 KGHSH and CDR2 LQKENI. The CDR3 sequence is CASSPLPTETQYF. The CDR3 bases are TGTGCCAGCTCACCACTACCCACAGAGACCCAGTACTTC.

The chain carries TRBV4-1 and TRBJ2-7; D gene unclear. The CDR3 covers 14 residues. Trimming removed 4 bases at V and 1 base at J, with 11 bases between. CDR1 and CDR2 (germline): MGHRA, YSYEKL. In DNA, the CDR3 is TGCGCCAGCAGCCCCAGGACGCTTTCCTACGAGCAGTACTTC. It translates to CASSPRTLSYEQYF.

This chain joins TRBV7-9 and TRBJ2-5; D not certain. The CDR3 has 11 amino acids. Germline lookup yields CDR1 SEHNR and CDR2 FQNEAQ (reference sequence). The ends were cut back, 5 bases at V and 9 bases at J, with 10 bases in the middle. The CDR3 protein is CASSLSYSQYF. In DNA form, the CDR3 reads TGTGCCAGCAGCCTCAGCTATTCCCAGTACTTC.

This chain connects TRBV11-1 to TRBJ2-1; the D gene is possibly TRBD1 (5 bases). Trimming took 6 bases from V and 5 from J, leaving 11 bases between them. Germline V lookup: CDR1 SGHAT, CDR2 FQDESV (reference sequence). The length of the CDR3 is 13 residues. The CDR3 loop reads CASRPDRHNEQFF. The CDR3 DNA reads as TGTGCCAGCAGACCCGACAGACACAATGAGCAGTTCTTC.

The V gene is TRBV11-1, the J gene TRBJ2-4; a possible D gene is TRBD2 (6 bases). This CDR3 comprises 17 residues. Germline V gene sequence: CDR1 SGHAT, CDR2 FQDESV (reference sequence). Trimming pared 1 base from V and 0 bases from J, leaving 13 bases between. The CDR3 spells CASSLETGGIAKNIQYF. The CDR3 DNA reads TGTGCCAGCAGCTTAGAGACGGGCGGGATAGCCAAAAACATTCAGTACTTC.

V gene TRBV12-3 or TRBV12-4 combines with J gene TRBJ2-1, with 7 nucleotides matching TRBD2. Unmatched junction bases numbered 15, after V lost 11 bases and J lost 2 bases. The CDR3 runs 16 residues. The CDR3 DNA is TGTGCCTGTATAGATGGGGTAGCGGGTACCTACAATGAGCAGTTCTTC. Translating it yields CACIDGVAGTYNEQFF.

J is TRBJ1-2 and V is TRBV2; D gene unclear. Germline loops: CDR1 SNHLY, CDR2 FYNNEI. V was trimmed by 3 bases and J by 1 base, leaving 9 bases between them. CDR3 size: 14 residues. CDR3 amino acids: CASSEGPDNYGYTF. The CDR3 nucleotides read TGTGCCAGCAGTGAGGGCCCCGATAACTATGGCTACACCTTC.

The chain carries TRBV27 and TRBJ2-2; no firm D call. This CDR3 region has 13 residues. Deletions cut 3 bases from V and 3 bases from J, with 5 bases between. The germline gives CDR1 MNHEY, CDR2 SMNVEV (reference sequence). The CDR3 DNA follows: TGTGCCAGCAGTTTTCGAGACACCGGGGAGCTGTTTTTT. This codes for CASSFRDTGELFF.